Given below is one T cell receptor beta chain in context. The clone's antigen remains unknown. The record has no base qualities; no much larger clone is one base away. This sample is part of a study of control samples from healthy donors and cancer patients (TCRdb year 2020). Taken from cysteine to phenylalanine, the CDR3 has 13 residues. Only CDR3 DNA is held: 39 bases, read in frame from base 1. CDR1 is given as MNHEY and CDR2 as SMNVEV, both from the germline V gene (reference sequence). Deletion took 6 bases off V and 4 bases off J, with a span of 12 bases between the germline ends. The library came from the immunoSEQ multiplex PCR assay. TCRdb took this table from immuneACCESS and kept in-frame rearrangements with V and J called. Such tables lack part of the clones; where checked against another copy, unresolved V genes explain under half of the gap, and the rest is unexplained. The sample data list approximately 100,000 clones, and about 83% of these were observed just once. The ten largest clones capture around 2.1% of the sample.

The rearrangement combines TRBV27 with TRBJ2-5; tentative D gene TRBD1, with 5 bases matching. This TCR came from a woman aged 40 to 50 in good health. The sequenced sample was blood. Here is the DNA: TGTGCCAGCAGCCCCTTTCAGGGAGAGACCCAGTACTTC. Its amino acids are CASSPFQGETQYF.